This entry lists 25 T cell receptor beta chains sequenced from one sample in a study of T-cell memory formation after mild COVID-19. TCRdb passed the 5' RACE reads through MiXCR, listing each CDR3 protein once. The table has 540,000 or so distinct CDR3 sequences, about a fifth seen once; the top ten hold approximately 12%. Input material: PBMCs or a T cell subset sorted from them (not recorded which). The receptor source for this set is an adult woman who had mild COVID-19 (a few samples of this study predate the infection). Cell type and time point are not known.

The chain joins TRBV30 to TRBJ1-4; perhaps TRBD1 as D (5 bases). The V end lost 0 bases, the J end lost 7 bases, and 15 bases lay between the germline ends. The germline gives CDR1 GTSNPN, CDR2 SVGIG (reference sequence). CDR3 length: 15 residues. CDR3 DNA sequence: TGTGCCTGGAGTGTACAGCGGGACCGAGTTGAAAAACTGTTTTTT. It yields the protein CAWSVQRDRVEKLFF.

There are a few counts of this clonotype. This CDR3 reads CASSLTGQGYNEQFF. CDR3 in DNA: TGTGCCAGCAGTTTAACGGGACAGGGCTACAATGAGCAGTTCTTC. V gene TRBV12-3 or TRBV12-4 combines with J gene TRBJ2-1; 9 positions agree with TRBD1. The trim removed 2 bases at V and 3 bases at J, leaving 2 bases unmatched. CDR3 size: 15 residues.

V is TRBV5-1 and J is TRBJ1-3; no reliable D call. V was pared by 0 bases and J by 4 bases, with 8 bases between. This CDR3 region has 14 residues. Germline lookup yields CDR1 SGHRS and CDR2 YFSETQ. The CDR3 loop is CASSLDKLGNTIYF. The CDR3 DNA follows: TGCGCCAGCAGCTTGGACAAGCTAGGAAACACCATATATTTT.

The V and J genes are TRBV15 and TRBJ2-2; D gene unclear. The germline V gene encodes CDR1 LNHNV and CDR2 YYDKDF (reference sequence). The CDR3 loop spans 16 amino acids. Trimming pared 0 bases from V and 0 bases from J, leaving 8 bases between. DNA for the CDR3: TGTGCCACCAGCAGAGAGTTCGGAGCGAACACCGGGGAGCTGTTTTTT. Its translation is CATSREFGANTGELFF.

This chain uses TRBV5-5 with TRBJ1-2; D gene uncertain. The CDR3 is 13 amino acids. The germline V gene has CDR1 SGHKS and CDR2 YYEKEE (reference sequence). V lost 4 bases and J lost 4, with 11 bases in between. The CDR3 DNA reads TGTGCCAGCAGCCGACGGGCCACCTATGGCTACACCTTC. It yields the protein CASSRRATYGYTF. Full variable domain (missing parts from reference TRBV5-5 and TRBJ1-2): DAGVTQSPTHLIKTRGQQVTLRCSPISGHKSVSWYQQVLGQGPQFIFQYYEKEERGRGNFPDRFSARQFPNYSSELNVNALLLGDSALYLCASSRRATYGYTFGSGTRLTVV.

This clonotype was seen a few times. The chain is built from TRBV18 and TRBJ2-5; D remains unclear. V lost 2 bases, J lost 3 bases, and 4 bases lay in between. Per the germline V gene, CDR1 is KGHSH and CDR2 is LQKENI. The CDR3 covers 12 residues. The CDR3 DNA is TGTGCCAGCTCACCAGAGGAAGAGACCCAGTACTTC. Amino acid sequence: CASSPEEETQYF.

The genes are TRBV29-1 and TRBJ2-7, with 12 bases aligning to TRBD1. V lost 4 bases and J lost 4; bases outside the gene matches: 5. CDR1 is SQVTM, CDR2 ANQGSEA, per germline. The CDR3 extends over 14 amino acids. CDR3 sequence: CSVAGTGGRYEQYF. DNA for the CDR3: TGCAGCGTTGCCGGGACAGGGGGCAGGTACGAGCAGTACTTC.

This clonotype was counted ten times or more. The chain recombines TRBV20-1 with TRBJ2-7, with TRBD2 matching 8 bases. The CDR3 runs 14 residues. Trimming took 4 bases from V and 6 from J; bases not matched to a gene: 11. Germline CDR1 is DFQATT and CDR2 is SNEGSKA (reference sequence). The CDR3 bases are TGCAGTGCTACAATGCCGGGACTAGAGACCGAGCAGTACTTC. It is translated as CSATMPGLETEQYF.

The chain employs TRBV12-3 or TRBV12-4 and TRBJ2-1, with TRBD2 identical over 10 bases. With V trimmed by 3 bases and J by 6 bases, 5 bases remained unmatched. The CDR3 is 15 residues long. The DNA of the CDR3 is TGTGCCAGCAGTTTTGAAGCGGGGGGGCCCAATGAGCAGTTCTTC. This translates into CASSFEAGGPNEQFF.

V and J are TRBV25-1 and TRBJ2-7, with 8 positions matching TRBD1. This CDR3 is built from 15 residues. V was clipped by 4 bases and J by 3 bases; unmatched bases: 8. Per the germline V gene, CDR1 is MGHDK and CDR2 is SYGVNS. CDR3 coding DNA: TGTGCCAGCAGTGGCCGAGGACAGGGCCGCTACGAGCAGTACTTC. Protein sequence: CASSGRGQGRYEQYF.

This clonotype was observed a few times. This rearrangement joins TRBV7-2 to TRBJ2-5, with TRBD2 matching over 14 bases. J lost 2 bases, V lost 2 bases, and 10 bases had no gene match. The germline V gene encodes CDR1 SGHTA and CDR2 FQGNSA. This CDR3 has 19 residues. In DNA, the CDR3 is TGTGCCAGCAGCTTATCATGGGGACTAGCGGGGGAATGGCAAGAGACCCAGTACTTC. Its translation is CASSLSWGLAGEWQETQYF.

This clonotype was detected many times. V usage is TRBV12-3 or TRBV12-4 and J usage is TRBJ2-1, with 8 positions matching TRBD2. Germline trimming cut 5 bases from V and 6 bases from J; bases unmatched to any gene: 6. This CDR3 contains 14 residues. DNA of the CDR3: TGTGCCAGCAGTCCACTAGGGACTAGCAATGAGCAGTTCTTC. Its translation is CASSPLGTSNEQFF.

This clonotype has more than one count but fewer than ten. CDR3: CSARGGSTDTQYF. The CDR3 DNA reads as TGCAGTGCTAGAGGTGGTAGCACAGATACGCAGTATTTT. The chain has TRBV20-1 and TRBJ2-3; D gene uncertain. The ends were cut back, 1 base at V and 0 bases at J, with 5 bases in the middle. This CDR3 comprises 13 residues. Germline V gene sequence: CDR1 DFQATT, CDR2 SNEGSKA (reference sequence).

There are a few counts of this clonotype. The CDR3: CASSQEGKGLPGGYTF. The CDR3 DNA reads TGCGCCAGCAGCCAAGAAGGAAAAGGGCTGCCGGGCGGCTACACCTTC. The chain links TRBV4-1 to TRBJ1-2, with no clear D. Germline CDR1 MGHRA, CDR2 YSYEKL. The CDR3 has 16 amino acids. The V end lost 0 bases, the J end lost 8 bases, and 19 bases lay between the germline ends.

This sequence joins TRBV11-2 and TRBJ2-2; D may be TRBD2 (5 bases). The V end lost 6 bases, the J end lost 4 bases, and 12 bases lay between the germline ends. The germline gives CDR1 SGHAT, CDR2 FQNNGV. CDR3 size: 14 residues. The CDR3 nucleotides are TGTGCCAGCAGACGCCTCGGGGTCACCGGGGAGCTGTTTTTT. As protein: CASRRLGVTGELFF.

This clonotype was detected many times. The chain has TRBV6-6 and TRBJ2-1, with 8 bases fitting TRBD2. The V gene's germline CDR1 is MNHNY and CDR2 SVGAGI (reference sequence). This CDR3 is built from 16 residues. V was clipped by 5 bases and J by 9 bases; unmatched bases: 15. The DNA of the CDR3 is TGTGCCAGCAGTCCGCCCGGACTAGCCCGAACGTCTGAGCAGTTCTTC. Protein product: CASSPPGLARTSEQFF.

The chain recombines TRBV29-1 with TRBJ2-3, with D perhaps matching TRBD2 (6 bases). This CDR3 spans 13 amino acids. The V end was cut by 6 bases, the J end by 3 bases, with 13 bases between. CDR1 is SQVTM and CDR2 is ANQGSEA in the germline V gene. DNA of the CDR3: TGCAGCGTAACGGGGACTGTGACAGATACGCAGTATTTT. Encoded protein: CSVTGTVTDTQYF.

This clonotype has ten or more counts. The chain uses TRBV12-5 and TRBJ2-3; 10 bases align to TRBD1. CDR1 and CDR2 (germline): LGHNT, FRNRAP. CDR3 length: 16 residues. V trimming: 2 bases; J trimming: 4 bases; junction bases outside the gene matches: 6. The CDR3 DNA reads TGTGCTAGTGGTTTGTTCCGGGACAGGGGATCAGATACGCAGTATTTT. The encoded protein is CASGLFRDRGSDTQYF. Full variable domain (remainder filled in from reference TRBV12-5 and TRBJ2-3): DARVTQTPRHKVTEMGQEVTMRCQPILGHNTVFWYRQTMMQGLELLAYFRNRAPLDDSGMPKDRFSAEMPDATLATLKIQPSEPRDSAVYFCASGLFRDRGSDTQYFGPGTRLTVL.

This chain uses TRBV7-2 with TRBJ2-7, with TRBD1 identical over 7 bases. CDR1 SGHTA and CDR2 FQGNSA come from the germline V gene. V lost 5 bases, J lost 4 bases, and 8 bases stayed unmatched. The CDR3 consists of 14 residues. The CDR3 here is CASSPYRQGYEQYF. The CDR3 DNA reads TGTGCCAGCAGCCCCTATCGACAGGGATACGAGCAGTACTTC. Complete variable domain (other parts from reference TRBV7-2 and TRBJ2-7): GAGVSQSPSNKVTEKGKDVELRCDPISGHTALYWYRQSLGQGLEFLIYFQGNSAPDKSGLPSDRFSAERTGGSVSTLTIQRTQQEDSAVYLCASSPYRQGYEQYFGPGTRLTVT.

The V call is TRBV7-9, the J call TRBJ1-6; TRBD1 aligns across 8 bases. CDR1 and CDR2 from the germline V gene are SEHNR and FQNEAQ (reference sequence). The CDR3 spans 16 residues. Germline trimming cut 4 bases from V and 7 bases from J; bases unmatched to any gene: 9. The DNA of the CDR3 is TGTGCCAGCAGCTCCTTAACGGACAGGGAGAATTCACCCCTCCACTTT. This sequence encodes CASSSLTDRENSPLHF.

This chain links TRBV7-2 with TRBJ1-5; TRBD1 aligns across 7 bases. The ends lost 6 bases at V and 3 bases at J; junction bases unmatched: 8. The CDR3 covers 15 residues. CDR1 and CDR2 (germline): SGHTA, FQGNSA. CDR3 amino acids: CASRATGMLNQPQHF. CDR3 in DNA: TGTGCCAGCAGGGCGACAGGGATGCTCAATCAGCCCCAGCATTTT.

V usage is TRBV6-5 and J usage is TRBJ1-3; 7 bases line up with TRBD1. This CDR3 region has 15 residues. The J segment lost 0 bases and the V segment lost 7 bases, leaving 6 bases of the junction unmatched. The germline CDR1 and CDR2 sequences are MNHEY and SVGAGI. The CDR3 coding sequence is TGTGCCAGCACCAGGGACAGAACCTCTGGAAACACCATATATTTT. Its translation is CASTRDRTSGNTIYF.

The chain uses TRBV5-6 and TRBJ1-3; 10 bases match TRBD1. V was clipped by 3 bases and J by 3 bases; unmatched bases: 3. This CDR3 region has 15 residues. Per germline, CDR1 SGHDT and CDR2 YYEEEE. The CDR3 sequence: CASSWDRGSGNTIYF. The DNA of the CDR3 is TGTGCCAGCAGCTGGGACAGGGGTAGTGGAAACACCATATATTTT. Complete variable domain (other parts from reference TRBV5-6 and TRBJ1-3): DAGVTQSPTHLIKTRGQQVTLRCSPKSGHDTVSWYQQALGQGPQFIFQYYEEEERQRGNFPDRFSGHQFPNYSSELNVNALLLGDSALYLCASSWDRGSGNTIYFGEGSWLTVV.

The CDR3 sequence: CSVEDVERGSSYEQYF. CDR3 DNA sequence: TGCAGCGTTGAAGATGTCGAGCGGGGGAGCTCCTACGAGCAGTACTTC. The V gene is TRBV29-1, the J gene TRBJ2-7, with 8 bases aligning to TRBD2. Looked up from germline, CDR1 is SQVTM and CDR2 is ANQGSEA. The CDR3 totals 16 residues. Trimming took 0 bases from V and 0 from J; bases not matched to a gene: 7.

This clonotype occurred once. V and J are TRBV10-3 and TRBJ2-7; D remains ambiguous. Trimming removed 3 bases from V and 7 bases from J, with 19 bases in between. Per the germline V gene, CDR1 is ENHRY and CDR2 is SYGVKD. The CDR3 runs to 15 residues. CDR3 bases: TGTGCCATCAGTGATCCTCGATCTAATCTCTGGGAGCAGTACTTC. It encodes CAISDPRSNLWEQYF.